The sequence of this TCR beta chain was determined in a study of graft-versus-host responses after intestinal transplantation. Study information: Recipients uniformly received anti-thymocyte globulin induction, followed by tacrolimus and steroids for approximately 3 years. Study-wide results and caveats: Graft-donor T cell macrochimerism in patients accompanied high graft-versus-host to host-versus-graft clonal ratios in allografts. HvG clone declines early post-transplant were associated with peak circulating GvH levels. Analysis identified GvH clones in recipient marrow, with some appearing first in ileum or blood.

Sequenced by immunoSEQ multiplex PCR; TCRdb stores in-frame clones only, minus some. The sample holds approximately 60,000 clones; roughly 90% are singletons and the top ten take less than 2%. Concerning this clone itself: No antigen is known for it.

Germline V gene lookup returns CDR1 SGDLS and CDR2 YYNGEE. The length of the CDR3 is 14 residues. The V and J ends lost 2 bases and 7 bases respectively, with 15 bases between them. The chain joins TRBV9 to TRBJ1-2, with unresolved D. The source is a human patient who received an intestinal transplant, so some T cells may come from the graft donor. The input for sequencing was PBMCs, taken 26 days after transplant. CDR3 residues: CASSVSGVGPGYTF. DNA for the CDR3: TGTGCCAGCAGCGTGAGCGGGGTCGGCCCTGGCTACACCTTC.